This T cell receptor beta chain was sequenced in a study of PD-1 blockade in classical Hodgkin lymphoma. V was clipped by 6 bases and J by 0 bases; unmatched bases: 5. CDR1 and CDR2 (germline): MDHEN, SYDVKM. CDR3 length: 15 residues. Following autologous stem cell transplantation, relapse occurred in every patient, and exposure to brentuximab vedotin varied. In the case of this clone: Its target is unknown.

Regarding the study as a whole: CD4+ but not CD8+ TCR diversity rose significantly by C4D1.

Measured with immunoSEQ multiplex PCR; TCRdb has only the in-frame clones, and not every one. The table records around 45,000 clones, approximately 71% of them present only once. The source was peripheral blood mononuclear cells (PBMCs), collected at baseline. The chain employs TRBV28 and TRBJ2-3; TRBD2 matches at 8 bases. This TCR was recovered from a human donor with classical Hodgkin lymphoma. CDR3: CASRPTGGSTDTQYF. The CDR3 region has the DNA TGTGCCAGCAGACCTACGGGAGGGAGCACAGATACGCAGTATTTT.